These 5 T cell receptor beta chains were all obtained from the same sample, sequenced in a study of T cell repertoires in cytomegalovirus infection. Each CDR3 protein gets one entry after TCRdb re-called the reads with MiXCR. The sample holds about 180,000 distinct CDR3 sequences, approximately 15% seen once. Sequencing was carried out using PBMCs. The receptor source for this set is a human donor in good health (CMV status not recorded). Some clones in this sample may be carry-over from other donors' samples.

The chain joins TRBV30 to TRBJ2-7; D may be TRBD1 (7 bases). CDR1 GTSNPN and CDR2 SVGIG come from the germline V gene (reference sequence). Trimming shortened V by 2 bases and J by 7 bases, and 12 bases separated the two germline ends. The CDR3 is made up of 12 amino acids. CDR3 residues: CAWSQGGFEQYF. The CDR3 DNA reads as TGTGCCTGGAGTCAGGGGGGATTTGAGCAGTACTTC.

This clonotype was seen only once. The V and J genes are TRBV29-1 and TRBJ1-1; 10 bases match TRBD1. V lost 1 base and J lost 3; bases outside the gene matches: 5. Germline V gene sequence: CDR1 SQVTM, CDR2 ANQGSEA. This CDR3 comprises 15 residues. The CDR3 here is CSVEADRGGDTEAFF. The DNA of the CDR3 is TGCAGCGTTGAAGCGGACAGGGGGGGGGACACTGAAGCTTTCTTT.

At least ten counts were recorded for this clonotype. The J gene is TRBJ1-2, the V gene TRBV29-1; TRBD1 is a possible D gene (5 bases). This CDR3 is built from 13 residues. CDR1 and CDR2 from the germline V gene are SQVTM and ANQGSEA. V was clipped by 3 bases and J by 4 bases, with 12 bases between them. The CDR3 nucleotides are TGCAGCGTTGACGCTGCAGGGACCTATGGCTACACCTTC. It yields the protein CSVDAAGTYGYTF.

This clonotype was picked up many times. The rearrangement joins TRBV24-1 to TRBJ2-1; the match to TRBD2 covers 9 bases. Trimming took 3 bases from V and 0 from J; bases not matched to a gene: 2. Germline V gene data show CDR1 as KGHDR and CDR2 as SFDVKD. The CDR3 consists of 16 residues. CDR3 in DNA: TGTGCCACCAGTGATAGTAGCGGGAGCTCCTACAATGAGCAGTTCTTC. It translates to CATSDSSGSSYNEQFF.

This clonotype has at least ten counts. The CDR3 sequence is CASSLDRHEQYF. For the CDR3, the DNA is TGTGCCAGCAGCTTGGATAGGCACGAGCAGTACTTC. The chain combines TRBV7-9 with TRBJ2-7; D remains unclear. The CDR3 loop spans 12 amino acids. The V gene's germline CDR1 is SEHNR and CDR2 FQNEAQ (reference sequence). V lost 3 bases and J lost 5, with 8 bases in between.